This section outlines one TCR beta chain sequence together with its context. Generated by immunoSEQ multiplex PCR, the TCRdb table keeps only in-frame clones and is missing some. Of under 400,000 clones in the sample, about 90% are singletons; the top ten hold approximately 0.97%. The sample is drawn from a study of blood T cell repertoires in COVID-19. V shed 2 bases and J 3 bases; nucleotides not matched to a gene: 5. Germline CDR1 MDHEN, CDR2 SYDVKM. The CDR3 is 16 residues long. The TCR was taken from a woman between 25 and 40 years old who had been exposed to COVID-19. Material: PBMCs or T cells enriched from blood (not recorded which). The chain joins TRBV28 to TRBJ2-2; 8 positions match TRBD1. The CDR3 DNA follows: TGTGCCAGCAGTTTACTGACAGGGGTCGACACCGGGGAGCTGTTTTTT. This encodes CASSLLTGVDTGELFF.